A single sample gave rise to the 10 T cell receptor beta chains below, sequenced in a study of T cell changes during pregnancy in multiple sclerosis. Assay used: immunoSEQ multiplex PCR; TCRdb lists only in-frame clones, some missing. Counted here are about 77,000 clones, over 75% occurring once; the ten biggest clones make up 1.5% to 2%. The sequencing here drew on peripheral blood, taken before pregnancy. These receptors were taken from a female donor with multiple sclerosis, enrolled in a pregnancy study.

This clone came up once. V is TRBV4-3 and J is TRBJ1-2; 12 bases line up with TRBD1. V shed 1 base and J 8 bases; nucleotides not matched to a gene: 14. CDR1 is LGHNA and CDR2 is YSLEER in the germline V gene. The CDR3 covers 18 residues. Here the CDR3 DNA reads TGCGCCAGCAGCCAAGCGGGGGGGAGGGACAGGGGGCGCGAGGGCTACACCTTC. Translating gives CASSQAGGRDRGREGYTF.

The chain employs TRBV7-3 and TRBJ2-7; D is perhaps TRBD1 (6 bases). Trimming pared 5 bases from V and 3 bases from J, leaving 17 bases between. Germline V gene lookup returns CDR1 SGHTA and CDR2 FQGTGA. This CDR3 is built from 15 residues. This CDR3 is CASSPQGYGVYEQYF. CDR3 DNA: TGTGCCAGCAGCCCACAGGGTTATGGTGTCTACGAGCAGTACTTC.

The CDR3 protein is CASSQAGGLFSGANVLTF. CDR3 coding DNA: TGTGCCAGTAGTCAGGCTGGGGGCCTCTTCTCTGGGGCCAACGTCCTGACTTTC. This sequence joins TRBV19 and TRBJ2-6; possible D gene TRBD1, 6 bases. CDR1 is LNHDA and CDR2 is SQIVND in the germline V gene (reference sequence). Trimming cost V 5 bases and J 0 bases, with 17 bases left between them. CDR3 length equals 18 residues.

The chain links TRBV2 to TRBJ2-3; TRBD1 agrees at 7 bases. The germline V gene encodes CDR1 SNHLY and CDR2 FYNNEI. The CDR3 loop spans 16 amino acids. V lost 4 bases, J lost 0 bases, and 7 bases stayed unmatched. The CDR3 here is CASSADREISTDTQYF. CDR3 bases: TGTGCCAGCAGTGCAGACAGGGAAATTAGCACAGATACGCAGTATTTT.

This chain uses TRBV2 with TRBJ1-6; D remains unclear. Trimming took 4 bases from V and 0 from J, leaving 4 bases between them. The CDR3 totals 14 residues. Germline lookup yields CDR1 SNHLY and CDR2 FYNNEI. The CDR3 DNA is TGTGCCAGCAGTGCGAGCTCCTATAATTCACCCCTCCACTTT. This sequence encodes CASSASSYNSPLHF. Combining the CDR3 with reference TRBV2 and TRBJ1-6 gives the whole variable domain EPEVTQTPSHQVTQMGQEVILRCVPISNHLYFYWYRQILGQKVEFLVSFYNNEISEKSEIFDDQFSVERPDGSNFTLKIRSTKLEDSAMYFCASSASSYNSPLHFGNGTRLTVT.

The chain links TRBV5-1 to TRBJ2-5; 8 nucleotides match TRBD1. There are 16 residues in the CDR3. V lost 2 bases and J lost 5; bases outside the gene matches: 11. Germline CDR1 SGHRS, CDR2 YFSETQ. The CDR3: CASSFIPQGAQETQYF. In DNA form, the CDR3 reads TGCGCCAGCAGCTTTATTCCCCAGGGGGCGCAGGAGACCCAGTACTTC.

The rearrangement links TRBV6-6 to TRBJ1-2; a weak D match, TRBD1 (6 bases). The CDR3 runs to 16 residues. The V end was cut by 0 bases, the J end by 1 base, with 12 bases between. Germline CDR1 reads MNHNY; CDR2 reads SVGAGI (reference sequence). The CDR3 loop is CASSYSLDRFNYGYTF. The CDR3, as DNA: TGTGCCAGCAGTTACTCACTGGACAGATTTAACTATGGCTACACCTTC.

The V gene is TRBV5-1, the J gene TRBJ2-7, with TRBD1 matching 8 bases. Germline V gives CDR1 SGHRS, CDR2 YFSETQ. V shed 4 bases and J 12 bases; nucleotides not matched to a gene: 18. This CDR3 region has 15 residues. DNA of the CDR3: TGCGCCAGCAGCCTTTACGGGACAGGAGTTCTCCCCCGGTACTTC. Its translation is CASSLYGTGVLPRYF.

The rearrangement joins TRBV21-1 to TRBJ2-3; TRBD2, as called in the table, went unchecked against the DNA. TRBV21-1 is deemed a pseudogene. The CDR3 sequence is 16 residues long. The DNA for the CDR3 is TGTGCCAGCAGCAGGGCTAGCGGGGGGGTGTCAGATACGCAGTATTTT. Its translation: CASSRASGGVSDTQYF.

The chain uses TRBV7-2 and TRBJ2-3; 9 positions match TRBD2. V lost 0 bases, J lost 4 bases, and 8 bases stayed unmatched. The CDR3 runs to 17 residues. Germline CDR1 and CDR2: SGHTA and FQGNSA. CDR3 bases: TGTGCCAGCAGCTTAGCCTCCCTAGCGGGGACACCAGATACGCAGTATTTT. This encodes CASSLASLAGTPDTQYF.